The 27 T cell receptor beta chains reported below all come from one sample, sequenced in a study of blood T cell repertoires in COVID-19 (TCRdb year 2020). The library relied on the immunoSEQ multiplex PCR assay. TCRdb holds this immuneACCESS table with in-frame rearrangements only. Some clones are missing; in checked studies, unresolved V genes explain under half, and the rest has no known cause. In all, the sample holds some 180,000 clones, and roughly 91% of those were seen once. 5% to 6.5% of the sample is held by the ten biggest clonotypes. The sequencing input was peripheral blood. Source of these receptors: a man in his forties or fifties with active or convalescent COVID-19.

This clone was observed a few times. V and J are TRBV3-1 (or the pseudogene TRBV3-2) and TRBJ1-1, with D perhaps TRBD1 (5 bases). V lost 4 bases to trimming and J lost 5 bases, with 14 bases between them. This CDR3 has 14 amino acids. Per the germline V gene, CDR1 is LGHDT and CDR2 is YNNKEL (reference sequence). The CDR3: CASSPVQGETEAFF. The CDR3, as DNA: TGTGCCAGCAGCCCGGTCCAGGGCGAAACTGAAGCTTTCTTT.

The chain links TRBV18 to TRBJ2-3, with 8 bases lining up with TRBD1. V trimming: 6 bases; J trimming: 4 bases; junction bases outside the gene matches: 9. CDR3 length: 15 residues. Germline V lookup: CDR1 KGHSH, CDR2 LQKENI. CDR3 residues: CASSSRTGIADTQYF. CDR3 nucleotides: TGTGCCAGCTCGTCGAGGACAGGGATAGCAGATACGCAGTATTTT.

This chain joins TRBV28 and TRBJ2-2, with 7 bases aligning to TRBD1. The CDR3 spans 16 residues. Per germline, CDR1 MDHEN and CDR2 SYDVKM. Trimming took 6 bases from V and 3 from J; bases not matched to a gene: 10. The CDR3 loop is CASRLQGRGYTGELFF. The CDR3 DNA follows: TGTGCCAGCAGGTTACAGGGGAGAGGGTACACCGGGGAGCTGTTTTTT.

This chain links TRBV28 with TRBJ1-5; weak D call: TRBD1 (6 bases). CDR1 MDHEN and CDR2 SYDVKM come from the germline V gene. The CDR3 is 13 amino acids. Trimming removed 7 bases from V and 2 bases from J, with 9 bases in between. The CDR3 DNA reads as TGTGCCAGCATAGGGGGGGGCAATCAGCCCCAGCATTTT. This sequence encodes CASIGGGNQPQHF.

CDR3 bases: TGTGCCAGCAGCCAAGATCAGGACAGGGGAGGCTACACCTTC. As protein: CASSQDQDRGGYTF. V gene TRBV14 combines with J gene TRBJ1-2; TRBD1 matches 9 bases. Per the germline V gene, CDR1 is SGHDN and CDR2 is FVKESK. Trimming at V came to 0 bases and at J to 8 bases, leaving 4 bases not matched to a gene. This CDR3 comprises 14 residues.

V and J are TRBV12-5 and TRBJ2-5, with D possibly TRBD1 on 6 matching bases. This CDR3 spans 15 amino acids. V gave up 1 base and J gave up 5 bases, with 14 bases separating them. Germline V gene lookup returns CDR1 LGHNT and CDR2 FRNRAP. The CDR3 spells CASGLGDPGDETQYF. The CDR3 DNA follows: TGTGCTAGTGGTTTGGGGGACCCAGGGGACGAGACCCAGTACTTC.

V and J are TRBV5-4 and TRBJ2-3; TRBD2 matches at 9 bases. The CDR3 totals 16 residues. V trimming: 3 bases; J trimming: 0 bases; junction bases outside the gene matches: 5. The germline gives CDR1 SGHNT, CDR2 YYREEE (reference sequence). Here the CDR3 reads CASSSRLAASTDTQYF. CDR3 coding DNA: TGTGCCAGCAGCTCGAGACTAGCGGCTAGCACAGATACGCAGTATTTT.

CDR3: CASGSTTGASSYNEQFF. In DNA form, the CDR3 reads TGTGCTAGTGGTTCGACCACAGGGGCTAGCTCCTACAATGAGCAGTTCTTC. The chain links TRBV12-5 to TRBJ2-1, with 7 bases matching TRBD1. Germline V gene lookup returns CDR1 LGHNT and CDR2 FRNRAP. The CDR3 consists of 17 residues. V was pared by 4 bases and J by 0 bases, with 9 bases of the junction left unmatched.

This clone was found once. This chain joins TRBV24-1 and TRBJ2-3, with 8 bases aligning to TRBD1. The CDR3 has 16 residues. Trimming took 5 bases from V and 3 from J; bases not matched to a gene: 9. In germline, CDR1 is KGHDR, CDR2 SFDVKD. CDR3 DNA sequence: TGTGCCACCAGTGGTAAAGGACAGGGAGGTACAGATACGCAGTATTTT. This encodes CATSGKGQGGTDTQYF.

The chain has TRBV5-1 and TRBJ1-1; a weak D match, TRBD1 (6 bases). CDR1 SGHRS and CDR2 YFSETQ come from the germline V gene. The CDR3 has 17 residues. Trimming removed 7 bases from V and 4 bases from J, with 26 bases in between. The CDR3 spells CASGSLGGGGLSTEAFF. The CDR3 coding sequence is TGCGCCAGCGGCTCCCTGGGTGGCGGGGGCCTGAGCACTGAAGCTTTCTTT.

The J gene is TRBJ2-3, the V gene TRBV19; the match to TRBD2 covers 8 bases. The length of the CDR3 is 16 residues. The trim removed 2 bases at V and 0 bases at J, leaving 4 bases unmatched. CDR1 and CDR2 (germline): LNHDA, SQIVND (reference sequence). CDR3 sequence (DNA): TGTGCCAGTAGTATACCAAGCGGGGGTAGCACAGATACGCAGTATTTT. Its translation is CASSIPSGGSTDTQYF.

The V call is TRBV3-1 (or the pseudogene TRBV3-2), the J call TRBJ1-2; D is unresolved. CDR3 length: 14 amino acids. The germline V and J ends were trimmed by 0 bases and 7 bases, with 12 bases remaining between them. Germline CDR1 and CDR2: LGHDT and YNNKEL (reference sequence). DNA of the CDR3: TGTGCCAGCAGCCAAGAACTATCGGGTGGTGGCTACACCTTC. Protein sequence: CASSQELSGGGYTF.

This chain links TRBV6-1 with TRBJ2-3; 9 positions match TRBD1. From germline, CDR1 is MNHNS and CDR2 SASEGT. V was pared by 2 bases and J by 2 bases, with 8 bases of the junction left unmatched. The CDR3 extends over 17 amino acids. This CDR3 is CASSEPRGTGITDTQYF. CDR3 nucleotide sequence: TGTGCCAGCAGTGAACCCCGTGGGACAGGGATCACAGATACGCAGTATTTT.

The V call is TRBV11-3, the J call TRBJ2-7; 9 bases fit TRBD1. The CDR3 extends over 14 amino acids. CDR1 is SGHNT and CDR2 is YENEEA in the germline V gene. After removal of 4 bases from V and 4 bases from J, the junction contained 5 bases not matched to a gene. The CDR3 reads CASSSRTGVYEQYF. The CDR3 bases are TGTGCCAGCAGCTCCAGGACAGGGGTGTACGAGCAGTACTTC. The full variable domain, its missing parts supplied by reference TRBV11-3 and TRBJ2-7, is EAGVVQSPRYKIIEKKQPVAFWCNPISGHNTLYWYLQNLGQGPELLIRYENEEAVDDSQLPKDRFSAERLKGVDSTLKIQPAELGDSAVYLCASSSRTGVYEQYFGPGTRLTVT.

The CDR3 sequence: CASSLRTSGSSYEQYF. The CDR3 DNA reads as TGTGCCAGCAGCTTAAGGACTAGCGGTAGCTCCTACGAGCAGTACTTC. The chain combines TRBV7-9 with TRBJ2-7; 10 positions match TRBD2. This CDR3 is 16 amino acids long. Per germline, CDR1 SEHNR and CDR2 FQNEAQ (reference sequence). Trimming removed 2 bases from V and 0 bases from J; junction bases left unmatched: 4.

The V call is TRBV15, the J call TRBJ2-1; D uncertain. In germline, CDR1 is LNHNV, CDR2 YYDKDF (reference sequence). The CDR3 is 12 amino acids. Trimming cost V 1 base and J 6 bases, with 4 bases left between them. The CDR3 sequence: CATSRAGNEQFF. Written as DNA, the CDR3 is TGTGCCACCAGCAGAGCGGGCAATGAGCAGTTCTTC. Combining the CDR3 with reference TRBV15 and TRBJ2-1 gives the whole variable domain DAMVIQNPRYQVTQFGKPVTLSCSQTLNHNVMYWYQQKSSQAPKLLFHYYDKDFNNEADTPDNFQSRRPNTSFCFLDIRSPGLGDTAMYLCATSRAGNEQFFGPGTRLTVL.

The V gene is TRBV7-9, the J gene TRBJ2-7, with 7 bases aligning to TRBD2. Germline V gene sequence: CDR1 SEHNR, CDR2 FQNEAQ (reference sequence). Trimming at V came to 4 bases and at J to 2 bases, leaving 8 bases not matched to a gene. The CDR3 runs 15 residues. The CDR3 here is CASSSIAGDAYEQYF. In DNA, the CDR3 is TGTGCCAGCAGCTCCATAGCGGGTGATGCCTACGAGCAGTACTTC.

The chain joins TRBV10-3 to TRBJ2-7; 14 bases are shared with TRBD2. The CDR3 spans 17 residues. Trimming cost V 7 bases and J 7 bases; bases outside gene matches: 15. In germline, CDR1 is ENHRY, CDR2 SYGVKD. The CDR3 is CAITPGTSGGSLREQYF. Written as DNA, the CDR3 is TGTGCCATCACCCCCGGGACTAGCGGGGGATCCCTCAGGGAGCAGTACTTC.

The chain couples TRBV29-1 to TRBJ2-3; D unresolved. CDR1 and CDR2 from the germline V gene are SQVTM and ANQGSEA. Trimming removed 5 bases from V and 5 bases from J, with 20 bases in between. This CDR3 has 15 amino acids. In DNA, the CDR3 is TGCAGCGTTATCCCGCCAGGTAGGCCCGGAGATACGCAGTATTTT. Encoded protein: CSVIPPGRPGDTQYF.

The chain couples TRBV5-8 to TRBJ1-5; D is possibly TRBD1 (5 bases). The CDR3 has 16 amino acids. Looked up from germline, CDR1 is SGHTS and CDR2 is YDEGEE. Trimming stripped 0 bases from V and 7 bases from J, with 17 bases between. The CDR3 sequence is CASSLVTGEYRQPQHF. Here the CDR3 DNA reads TGTGCCAGCAGCTTGGTAACGGGGGAGTACCGCCAGCCCCAGCATTTT. Combining the CDR3 with reference TRBV5-8 and TRBJ1-5 gives the whole variable domain EAGVTQSPTHLIKTRGQQATLRCSPISGHTSVYWYQQALGLGLQFLLWYDEGEERNRGNFPPRFSGRQFPNYSSELNVNALELEDSALYLCASSLVTGEYRQPQHFGDGTRLSIL.

The rearrangement links TRBV21-1 to TRBJ1-2. TRBV21-1 has pseudogene status. The CDR3 contains 14 residues. The chain's CDR3 is CATPDFSGDYGYTF. The CDR3 DNA sequence: TGTGCCACCCCGGACTTTTCGGGGGACTATGGCTACACCTTC.

The V call is TRBV11-2, the J call TRBJ2-1, with no clear D. The CDR3 runs 16 residues. Germline V gene lookup returns CDR1 SGHAT and CDR2 FQNNGV. Trimming took off 1 base at V and 1 base at J, with 11 bases between the two ends. The CDR3 is CASSLGVAASYNEQFF. The CDR3 DNA reads TGTGCCAGCAGCTTAGGGGTGGCGGCTTCCTACAATGAGCAGTTCTTC. The full variable domain, in which reference TRBV11-2 and TRBJ2-1 provide the parts outside the CDR3, is EAGVAQSPRYKIIEKRQSVAFWCNPISGHATLYWYQQILGQGPKLLIQFQNNGVVDDSQLPKDRFSAERLKGVDSTLKIQPAKLEDSAVYLCASSLGVAASYNEQFFGPGTRLTVL.

The rearrangement links TRBV5-4 to TRBJ1-1; 7 positions agree with TRBD1. The CDR3 loop spans 15 amino acids. V dropped 9 bases and J dropped 5; count of bases not matched to a gene: 16. In germline, CDR1 is SGHNT, CDR2 YYREEE (reference sequence). CDR3: CATTGTEARGTEAFF. DNA for the CDR3: TGTGCCACGACGGGGACAGAGGCCAGAGGGACTGAAGCTTTCTTT.

The rearrangement joins TRBV18 to TRBJ1-4; no clear D gene. This CDR3 is 13 amino acids long. Trimming removed 3 bases from V and 6 bases from J, with 8 bases in between. In germline, CDR1 is KGHSH, CDR2 LQKENI. CDR3 DNA: TGTGCCAGCTCACCGGGTGGAGATGAAAAACTGTTTTTT. Its translation: CASSPGGDEKLFF.

This chain connects TRBV29-1 to TRBJ2-5, with TRBD1 matching over 7 bases. The V gene end was trimmed by 7 bases and the J gene end by 2 bases; junction bases not matched to a gene: 4. The CDR3 is 12 amino acids. CDR1 is SQVTM, CDR2 ANQGSEA, per germline. The chain's CDR3 is CSAGTAQETQYF. The CDR3 DNA reads TGCAGCGCAGGGACAGCTCAAGAGACCCAGTACTTC.

The chain carries TRBV19 and TRBJ2-2, with TRBD1 matching over 9 bases. V was clipped by 4 bases and J by 2 bases; unmatched bases: 5. The CDR3 has 16 amino acids. Germline CDR1 and CDR2: LNHDA and SQIVND (reference sequence). CDR3 sequence (DNA): TGTGCCAGTAGTACCTCGGGACAGGGAAACACCGGGGAGCTGTTTTTT. Amino acids: CASSTSGQGNTGELFF.

As for this clone: This sample also contains other DNA sequences that code for the same CDR3. This rearrangement joins TRBV12-3 or TRBV12-4 to TRBJ1-1; D remains ambiguous. CDR3 length: 13 residues. Trimming shortened V by 6 bases and J by 0 bases, and 8 bases separated the two germline ends. CDR3 region: CASRRLLNTEAFF. In nucleotides, the CDR3 is TGTGCCAGCAGGAGACTCCTGAACACTGAAGCTTTCTTT.